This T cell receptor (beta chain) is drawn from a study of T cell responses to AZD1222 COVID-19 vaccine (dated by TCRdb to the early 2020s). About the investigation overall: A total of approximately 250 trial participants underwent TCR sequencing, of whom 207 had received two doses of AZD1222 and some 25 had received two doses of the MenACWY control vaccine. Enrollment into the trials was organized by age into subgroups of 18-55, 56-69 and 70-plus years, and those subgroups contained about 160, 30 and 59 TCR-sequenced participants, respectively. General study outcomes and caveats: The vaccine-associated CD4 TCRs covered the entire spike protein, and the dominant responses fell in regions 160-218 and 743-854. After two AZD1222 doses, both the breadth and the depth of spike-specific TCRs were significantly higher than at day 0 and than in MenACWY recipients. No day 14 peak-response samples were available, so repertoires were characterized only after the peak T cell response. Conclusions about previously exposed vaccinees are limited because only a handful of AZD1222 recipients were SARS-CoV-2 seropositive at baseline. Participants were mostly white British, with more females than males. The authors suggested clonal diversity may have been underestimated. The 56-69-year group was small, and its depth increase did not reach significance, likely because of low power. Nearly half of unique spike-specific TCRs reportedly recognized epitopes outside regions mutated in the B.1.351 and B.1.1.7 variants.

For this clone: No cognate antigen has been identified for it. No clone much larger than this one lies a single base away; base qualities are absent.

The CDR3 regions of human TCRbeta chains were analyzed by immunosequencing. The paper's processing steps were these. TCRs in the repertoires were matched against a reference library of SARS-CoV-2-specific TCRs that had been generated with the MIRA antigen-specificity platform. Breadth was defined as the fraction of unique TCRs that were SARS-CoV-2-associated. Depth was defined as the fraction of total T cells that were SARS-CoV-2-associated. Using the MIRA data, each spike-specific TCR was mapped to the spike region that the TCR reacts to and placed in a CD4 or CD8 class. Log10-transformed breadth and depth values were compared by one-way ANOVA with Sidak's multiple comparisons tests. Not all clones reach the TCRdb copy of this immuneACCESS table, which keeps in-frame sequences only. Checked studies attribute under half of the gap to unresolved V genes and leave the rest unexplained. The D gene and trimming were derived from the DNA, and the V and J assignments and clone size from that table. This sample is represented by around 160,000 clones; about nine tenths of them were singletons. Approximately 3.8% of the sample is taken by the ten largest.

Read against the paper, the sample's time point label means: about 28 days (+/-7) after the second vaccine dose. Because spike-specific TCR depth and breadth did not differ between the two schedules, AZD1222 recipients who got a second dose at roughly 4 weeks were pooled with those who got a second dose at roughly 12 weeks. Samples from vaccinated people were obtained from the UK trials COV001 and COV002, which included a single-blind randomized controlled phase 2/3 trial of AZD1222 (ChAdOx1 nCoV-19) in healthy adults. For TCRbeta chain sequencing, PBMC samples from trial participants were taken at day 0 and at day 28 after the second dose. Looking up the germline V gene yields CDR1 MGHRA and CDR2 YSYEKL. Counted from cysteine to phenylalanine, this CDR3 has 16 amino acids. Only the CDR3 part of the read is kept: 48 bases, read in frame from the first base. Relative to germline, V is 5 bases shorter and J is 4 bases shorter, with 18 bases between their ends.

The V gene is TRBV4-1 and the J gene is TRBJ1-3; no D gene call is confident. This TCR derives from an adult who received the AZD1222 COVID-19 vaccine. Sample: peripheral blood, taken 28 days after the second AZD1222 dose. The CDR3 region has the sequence CASSSRWVGVGNTIYF. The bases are TGCGCCAGCAGCTCCCGGTGGGTTGGTGTCGGAAACACCATATATTTT.